Sequencing of this T cell receptor (beta chain) was carried out in a study of PD-1 blockade in classical Hodgkin lymphoma. Study observations and caveats: The study reported lower baseline TCR diversity in newly diagnosed patients than in healthy donors. Repertoires differed for reasons still undefined, possibly disease activity or prior therapy.

On this clone itself: Its cognate antigen is unknown.

Libraries were prepared by immunoSEQ multiplex PCR; TCRdb keeps only in-frame clonotypes and omits some of them. The sample holds approximately 47,000 clones, approximately 90% seen once. This sample's time point: newly diagnosed, previously untreated cHL patient sample. Investigators turned to newly diagnosed, untreated classical Hodgkin lymphoma PBMCs for comparison. Trimming pared 3 bases from V and 0 bases from J, leaving 8 bases between. The CDR3 is 15 residues long. CDR1 is SEHNR and CDR2 is FQNEAQ in the germline V gene (reference sequence). Sequenced input: peripheral blood mononuclear cells (PBMCs). The TCR was taken from a human donor with classical Hodgkin lymphoma. The V and J genes are TRBV7-9 and TRBJ1-4; D is ambiguous. The CDR3 reads CASSFLSATNEKLFF. In DNA form, the CDR3 reads TGTGCCAGCAGCTTCCTGTCTGCAACTAATGAAAAACTGTTTTTT.